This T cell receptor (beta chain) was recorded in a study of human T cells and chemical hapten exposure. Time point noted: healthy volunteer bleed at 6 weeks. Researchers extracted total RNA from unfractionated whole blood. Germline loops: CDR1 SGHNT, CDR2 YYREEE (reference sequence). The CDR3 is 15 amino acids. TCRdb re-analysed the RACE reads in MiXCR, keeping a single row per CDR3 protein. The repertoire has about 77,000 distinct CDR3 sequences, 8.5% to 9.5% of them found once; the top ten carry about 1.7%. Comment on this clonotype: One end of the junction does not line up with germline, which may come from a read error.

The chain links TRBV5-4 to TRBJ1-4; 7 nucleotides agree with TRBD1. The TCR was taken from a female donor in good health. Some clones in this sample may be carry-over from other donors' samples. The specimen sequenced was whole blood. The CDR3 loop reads CANSQGQSRSEKLFF. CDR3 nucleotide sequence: TGTGCCAACAGCCAGGGACAGAGCCGTTCTGAAAAACTGTTTTTT. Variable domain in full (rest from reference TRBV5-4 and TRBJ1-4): ETGVTQSPTHLIKTRGQQVTLRCSSQSGHNTVSWYQQALGQGPQFIFQYYREEENGRGNFPPRFSGLQFPNYSSELNVNALELDDSALYLCANSQGQSRSEKLFFGSGTQLSVL.